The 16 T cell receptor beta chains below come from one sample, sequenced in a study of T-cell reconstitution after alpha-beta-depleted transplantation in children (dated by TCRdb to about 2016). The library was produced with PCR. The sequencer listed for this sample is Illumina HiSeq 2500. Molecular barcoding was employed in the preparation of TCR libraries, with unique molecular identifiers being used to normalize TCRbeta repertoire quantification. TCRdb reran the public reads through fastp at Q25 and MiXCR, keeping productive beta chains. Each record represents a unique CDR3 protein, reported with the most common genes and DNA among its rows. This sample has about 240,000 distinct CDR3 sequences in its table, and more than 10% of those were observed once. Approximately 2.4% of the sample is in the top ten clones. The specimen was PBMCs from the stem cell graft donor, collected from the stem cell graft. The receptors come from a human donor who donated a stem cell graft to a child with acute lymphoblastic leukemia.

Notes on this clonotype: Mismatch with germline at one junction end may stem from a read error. DNA of the CDR3: TGCTGTGCTAGACGATCGGGACAGCGCCTAGACATTTATGGCTACACCTTC. Amino acids: CCARRSGQRLDIYGYTF. This chain links TRBV20-1 with TRBJ1-2; 7 nucleotides line up with TRBD1. The CDR3 extends over 17 amino acids. CDR1 is DFQATT and CDR2 is SNEGSKA in the germline V gene (reference sequence).

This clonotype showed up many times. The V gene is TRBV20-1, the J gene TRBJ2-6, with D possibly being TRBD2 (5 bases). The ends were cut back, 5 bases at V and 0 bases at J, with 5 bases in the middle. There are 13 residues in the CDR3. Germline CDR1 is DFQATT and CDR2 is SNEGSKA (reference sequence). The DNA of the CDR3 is TGCAGTGCTCGGGGCTCTGGGGCCAACGTCCTGACTTTC. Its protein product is CSARGSGANVLTF.

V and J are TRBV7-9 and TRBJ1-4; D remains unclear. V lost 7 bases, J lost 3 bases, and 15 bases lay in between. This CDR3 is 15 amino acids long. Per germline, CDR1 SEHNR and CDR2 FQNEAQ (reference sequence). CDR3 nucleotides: TGTGCCAGCACCTCTCAGGCGGCCTCTAATGAAAAACTGTTTTTT. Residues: CASTSQAASNEKLFF.

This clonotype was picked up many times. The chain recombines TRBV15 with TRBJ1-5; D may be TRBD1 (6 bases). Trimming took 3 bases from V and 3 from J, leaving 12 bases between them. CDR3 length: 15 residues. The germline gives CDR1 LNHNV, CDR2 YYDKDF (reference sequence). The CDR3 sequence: CATSRDGQNNQPQHF. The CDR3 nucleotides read TGTGCCACCAGCAGGGATGGACAGAACAATCAGCCCCAGCATTTT.

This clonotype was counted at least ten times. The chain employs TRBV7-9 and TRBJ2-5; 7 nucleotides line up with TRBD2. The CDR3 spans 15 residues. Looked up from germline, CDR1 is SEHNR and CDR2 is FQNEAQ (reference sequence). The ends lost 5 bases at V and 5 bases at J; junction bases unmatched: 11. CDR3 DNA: TGTGCCAGCAGCGGCAGACGGGGGGTCCGGGAGACCCAGTACTTC. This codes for CASSGRRGVRETQYF.

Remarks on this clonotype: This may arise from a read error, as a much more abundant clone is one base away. DNA of the CDR3: TGTGCCATCAGTGGAGGGACGAGCTCAAATCAGCCCCAGCATTTT. Encoded protein: CAISGGTSSNQPQHF. V is TRBV10-3 and J is TRBJ1-5, with a weak D call TRBD1 (5 bases). CDR1 and CDR2 (germline): ENHRY, SYGVKD. With 4 bases removed from V and 4 bases from J, the gap between germline ends came to 14 bases. This CDR3 is 15 amino acids long.

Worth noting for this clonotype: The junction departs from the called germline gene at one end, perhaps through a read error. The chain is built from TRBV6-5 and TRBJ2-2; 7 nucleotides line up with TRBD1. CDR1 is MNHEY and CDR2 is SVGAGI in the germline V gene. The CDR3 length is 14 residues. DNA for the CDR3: TGTGGCAGCAGTTTACAGGGGCGCACCGGGGAGCTGTTTTTT. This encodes CGSSLQGRTGELFF.

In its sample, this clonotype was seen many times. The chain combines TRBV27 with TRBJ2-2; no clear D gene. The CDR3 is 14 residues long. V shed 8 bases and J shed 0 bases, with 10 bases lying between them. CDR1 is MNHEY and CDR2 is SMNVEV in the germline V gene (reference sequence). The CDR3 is CASFGGPNTGELFF. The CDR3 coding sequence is TGTGCCAGCTTTGGCGGACCGAACACCGGGGAGCTGTTTTTT.

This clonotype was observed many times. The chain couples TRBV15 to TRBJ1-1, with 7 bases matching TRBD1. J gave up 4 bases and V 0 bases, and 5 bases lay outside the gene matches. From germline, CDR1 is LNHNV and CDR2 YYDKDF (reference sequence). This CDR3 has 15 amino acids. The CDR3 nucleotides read TGTGCCACCAGCAGAGACCGAAACAGGGGCACTGAAGCTTTCTTT. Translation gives CATSRDRNRGTEAFF. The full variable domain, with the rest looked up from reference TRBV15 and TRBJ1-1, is DAMVIQNPRYQVTQFGKPVTLSCSQTLNHNVMYWYQQKSSQAPKLLFHYYDKDFNNEADTPDNFQSRRPNTSFCFLDIRSPGLGDTAMYLCATSRDRNRGTEAFFGQGTRLTVV.

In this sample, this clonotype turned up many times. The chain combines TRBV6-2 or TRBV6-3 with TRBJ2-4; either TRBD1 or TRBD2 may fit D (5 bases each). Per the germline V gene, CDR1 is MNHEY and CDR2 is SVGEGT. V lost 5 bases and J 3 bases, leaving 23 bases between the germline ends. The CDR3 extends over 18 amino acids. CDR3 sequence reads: CASSTTRTGVRDKNIQYF. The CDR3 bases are TGTGCCAGCAGTACCACACGAACAGGCGTACGGGACAAAAACATTCAGTACTTC.

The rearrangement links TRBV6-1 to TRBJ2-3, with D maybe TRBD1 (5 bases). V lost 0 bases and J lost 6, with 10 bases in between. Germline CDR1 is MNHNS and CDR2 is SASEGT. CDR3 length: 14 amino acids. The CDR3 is CASSEADRRDTQYF. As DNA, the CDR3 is TGTGCCAGCAGTGAAGCAGACAGAAGGGATACGCAGTATTTT.

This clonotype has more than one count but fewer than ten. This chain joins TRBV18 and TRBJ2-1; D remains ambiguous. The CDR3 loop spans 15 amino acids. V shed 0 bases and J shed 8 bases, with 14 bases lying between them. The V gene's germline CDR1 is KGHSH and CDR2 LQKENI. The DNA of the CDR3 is TGTGCCAGCTCACCACCCATGGCACGGCCAGATGAGCAGTTCTTC. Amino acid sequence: CASSPPMARPDEQFF.

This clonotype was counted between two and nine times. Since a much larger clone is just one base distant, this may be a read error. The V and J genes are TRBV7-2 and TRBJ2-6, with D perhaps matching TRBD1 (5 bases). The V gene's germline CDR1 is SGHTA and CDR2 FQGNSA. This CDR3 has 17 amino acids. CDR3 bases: TGTGCCAGCGTCCGTGGTGGGCTCACCTCTGGGGCCAACGGCCTGACTTTC. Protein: CASVRGGLTSGANGLTF.

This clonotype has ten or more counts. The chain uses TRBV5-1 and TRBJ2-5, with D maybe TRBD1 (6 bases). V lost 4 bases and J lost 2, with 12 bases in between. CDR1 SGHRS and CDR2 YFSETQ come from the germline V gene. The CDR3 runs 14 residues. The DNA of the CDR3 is TGCGCCAGCAGCACCGGGACACTACAAGAGACCCAGTACTTC. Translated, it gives CASSTGTLQETQYF.

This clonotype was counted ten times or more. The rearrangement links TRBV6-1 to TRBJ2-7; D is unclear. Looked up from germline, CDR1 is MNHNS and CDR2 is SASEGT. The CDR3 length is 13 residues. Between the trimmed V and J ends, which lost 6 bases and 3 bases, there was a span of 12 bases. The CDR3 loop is CASSPGRFYEQYF. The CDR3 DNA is TGTGCCAGCAGCCCTGGACGGTTCTACGAGCAGTACTTC.

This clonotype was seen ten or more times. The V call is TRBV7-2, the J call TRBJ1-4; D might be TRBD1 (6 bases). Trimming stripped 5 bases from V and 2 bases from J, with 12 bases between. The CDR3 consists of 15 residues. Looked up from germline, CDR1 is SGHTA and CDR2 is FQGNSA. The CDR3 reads CASSRGGGTNEKLFF. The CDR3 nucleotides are TGTGCCAGCAGCCGAGGGGGAGGCACTAATGAAAAACTGTTTTTT.